The clone carrying this T cell receptor beta chain was detected a few times. The antigen remains undetermined. CDR1 and CDR2 (germline): LGHNA, YNFKEQ. The CDR3 has 14 amino acids. V shed 4 bases and J shed 4 bases, with 13 bases lying between them. This entry comes from a study of blood T cells in healthy people across ages. Each individual donor underwent a draw of about 9.1 milliliters of peripheral blood. General study points: Age showed a roughly linear inverse relationship with TCR beta diversity per million T cells.

Primed by a sample-barcoded 5' primer and a J-beta primer mix, a second PCR proceeded for roughly 7 to 12 cycles. TCRdb re-analysed the 5' RACE reads in MiXCR, keeping a single row per CDR3 protein. Here the sample spans 850,000 to 1,000,000 distinct CDR3 sequences, roughly 52% being singletons. The sample taken for sequencing was blood. The receptor's source is a man aged 25-45 years in good health. The rearrangement joins TRBV4-2 to TRBJ1-1; TRBD1 might be the D (5 bases). For the CDR3, the DNA is TGTGCCAGCAGCCGGGGGGTGGATGGCACTGAAGCTTTCTTT. Translation gives CASSRGVDGTEAFF.